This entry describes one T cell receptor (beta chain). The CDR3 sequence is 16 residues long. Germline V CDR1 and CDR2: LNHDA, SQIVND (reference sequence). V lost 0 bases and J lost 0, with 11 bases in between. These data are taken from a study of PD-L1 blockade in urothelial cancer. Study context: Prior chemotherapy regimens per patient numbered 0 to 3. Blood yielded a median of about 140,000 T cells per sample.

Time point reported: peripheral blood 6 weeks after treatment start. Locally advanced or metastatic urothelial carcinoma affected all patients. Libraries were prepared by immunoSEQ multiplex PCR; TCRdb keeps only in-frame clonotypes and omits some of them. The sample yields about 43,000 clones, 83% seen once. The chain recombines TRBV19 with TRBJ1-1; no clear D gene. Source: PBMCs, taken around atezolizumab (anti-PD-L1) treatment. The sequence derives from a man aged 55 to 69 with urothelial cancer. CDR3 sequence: CASSIDLGQMNTEAFF. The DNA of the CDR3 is TGTGCCAGTAGTATAGATCTAGGTCAGATGAACACTGAAGCTTTCTTT.